Below are 32 T cell receptor beta chains sequenced from a single sample in a study of T cells in women clearing cervical HPV infection. TCRdb keeps only in-frame clones here, not all; method: immunoSEQ multiplex PCR. Its table records about 28,000 clones. Specimen: blood buffy coat. The receptors were gathered from a woman between 18 and 75 years old with a cervical HPV16 infection that either progressed to CIN3+ or cleared (not recorded which).

About this clone: Read coverage stops 3 residues before the CDR3 terminus; the germline J gene supplies the remainder. This chain links TRBV20-1 with TRBJ2-7; TRBD2 matches 8 bases. Losses at the gene ends were 4 bases for V and 2 bases for J; bases not matched to a gene: 10. Germline V gene lookup returns CDR1 DFQATT and CDR2 SNEGSKA (reference sequence). There are 15 residues in the CDR3. The chain's CDR3 is CSAKVGSGGTYEQYF. CDR3 bases read: TGCAGTGCTAAGGTTGGGAGCGGGGGCACCTACGAG.

As to this clone: The CDR3 end is not reached by the read, which stops 3 residues before it; the germline J gene fills it in. V usage is TRBV18 and J usage is TRBJ1-4; D is uncertain. Trimming took off 4 bases at V and 8 bases at J, with 17 bases between the two ends. This CDR3 comprises 15 residues. The germline gives CDR1 KGHSH, CDR2 LQKENI. Incomplete CDR3 DNA: TGTGCCAGCTCACAATCTGATCCTGTAGCGGAAAAA. This encodes CASSQSDPVAEK. The whole CDR3 is CASSQSDPVAEKLFF.

A word on this clone: One end of the junction fails to match germline, which may point to a read error. The sequence runs out 3 residues before the end of the CDR3; the remainder is reconstructed from the germline J gene. The rearrangement uses TRBV4-2 and TRBJ1-6, with a possible D match to TRBD1 (5 bases). The CDR3 is 15 amino acids. Per germline, CDR1 LGHNA and CDR2 YNFKEQ. The chain's CDR3 is CASSLWGGDNSPLHF. Partial CDR3 DNA: TGCGCCAGCAGCTTATGGGGGGGGGATAATTCACCC.

This clone is deemed medium-sized by its frequency. The CDR3 extends 3 residues past the end of the read, so its final part is completed from the germline J gene. The rearrangement joins TRBV7-9 to TRBJ2-4; tentative D call: TRBD1 (6 bases). This CDR3 has 15 amino acids. Germline V CDR1 and CDR2: SEHNR, FQNEAQ (reference sequence). The V end was cut by 4 bases, the J end by 2 bases, with 12 bases between. CDR3 DNA, as far as it was read: TGTGCCAGCAGCTCCTTACAGGGTCCCAAAAACATT. The encoded protein is CASSSLQGPKNI. The whole CDR3 region reads CASSSLQGPKNIQYF.

With respect to this clone: The read comes to an end 3 residues before the CDR3 does, leaving the germline J gene to fill in the end. J is TRBJ2-4 and V is TRBV20-1; 11 bases agree with TRBD1. Germline-derived CDR1 and CDR2 are DFQATT and SNEGSKA (reference sequence). The CDR3 has 14 amino acids. Incomplete CDR3 DNA: TGCAGTGCTCGGAGGACAGGGGGCAATCAGCCT. Translated, it gives CSARRTGGNQP. The full CDR3 protein reads CSARRTGGNQPQYF.

Remarks on this clone: The read falls 3 residues short of the CDR3 end, and the missing part is taken from the germline J gene. The rearrangement uses TRBV19 and TRBJ2-1; TRBD2 matches 12 bases. This CDR3 contains 19 residues. J was trimmed by 1 base and V by 3 bases; bases with no gene match: 10. Germline CDR1 LNHDA, CDR2 SQIVND (reference sequence). The CDR3: CASSIPSGRAGVSYNEQFF. The DNA read from the CDR3 is TGTGCCAGTAGTATCCCTAGCGGGAGGGCCGGGGTATCCTACAATGAG.

Comments on this clone: The sequenced fragment ends 3 residues before the CDR3 boundary, so the rest is inferred from the germline J gene. The V and J genes are TRBV30 and TRBJ2-4; weak D call: TRBD1 (7 bases). CDR3 size: 12 residues. CDR1 and CDR2 (germline): GTSNPN, SVGIG (reference sequence). CDR3 sequence: CAWSRQGGGQYF. The CDR3 bases that were read are TGTGCCTGGAGTCGGCAGGGGGGAGGT.

A note on this clone: The CDR3 is cut off 3 residues early in the read; its end comes from the germline J gene. The rearrangement uses TRBV19 and TRBJ1-6; 8 bases are shared with TRBD1. With V trimmed by 6 bases and J by 9 bases, 13 bases remained unmatched. The CDR3 has 16 residues. In germline, CDR1 is LNHDA, CDR2 SQIVND (reference sequence). CDR3 sequence reads: CASRTRTGTGGSPLHF. The part of the CDR3 DNA that was read is TGTGCCAGTAGAACGAGGACCGGGACAGGTGGTTCACCC.

With respect to this clone: The read falls 3 residues short of the CDR3 end, and the missing part is taken from the germline J gene. The chain combines TRBV30 with TRBJ2-2, with 10 bases identical to TRBD2. Per the germline V gene, CDR1 is GTSNPN and CDR2 is SVGIG (reference sequence). The CDR3 totals 15 residues. Trimming cost V 2 bases and J 5 bases; bases outside gene matches: 5. CDR3 bases read: TGTGCCTGGAGTAAGCGGGGGGGCCGTACCGGGGAG. This sequence encodes CAWSKRGGRTGE. The entire CDR3 protein reads CAWSKRGGRTGELFF.

The CDR3 bases that were read are TGTGCCAGCATGGGGACAGGACACACTGAA. Translation: CASMGTGHTE. Given in full, the CDR3 is CASMGTGHTEAFF. V usage is TRBV2 and J usage is TRBJ1-1; 8 bases are a match to TRBD1. The read gets to within 3 residues of the CDR3 end, and the germline J gene fills in the rest. The CDR3 has 13 amino acids. V dropped 7 bases and J dropped 3; count of bases not matched to a gene: 4. The V gene's germline CDR1 is SNHLY and CDR2 FYNNEI.

As regards this clone: A read error may account for a junction end that differs from germline. The read halts 3 residues ahead of the CDR3 end, with the missing end drawn from the germline J gene. The chain joins TRBV4-2 to TRBJ2-1; D is perhaps TRBD1 (6 bases). Germline V gene sequence: CDR1 LGHNA, CDR2 YNFKEQ. This CDR3 has 15 amino acids. CDR3 sequence: CASSQDSGTRGEQFF. The covered CDR3 bases are TGCGCCAGCAGCCAAGACTCCGGGACACGGGGTGAG.

Concerning this clone itself: The missing CDR3 end, 3 residues past where the read stops, is filled in from the germline J gene. The chain links TRBV2 to TRBJ1-5; D is uncertain. The CDR3 contains 15 residues. The V end was cut by 1 base, the J end by 2 bases, with 9 bases between. Germline V gene lookup returns CDR1 SNHLY and CDR2 FYNNEI. Partial CDR3 DNA: TGTGCCAGCAGTGAAGTAGGGTTAGGCAATCAGCCC. This encodes CASSEVGLGNQP. In full, the CDR3 is CASSEVGLGNQPQHF.

Details on this clone: The read halts 3 residues ahead of the CDR3 end, with the missing end drawn from the germline J gene. This specimen includes other DNA sequences encoding the same CDR3. The chain carries TRBV5-1 and TRBJ2-5, with 12 bases fitting TRBD2. With 3 bases clipped from V and 4 bases from J, the junction kept 7 bases outside the gene matches. This CDR3 region has 16 residues. Germline lookup yields CDR1 SGHRS and CDR2 YFSETQ. The CDR3 sequence: CASSSGLAGRGETQYF. The CDR3 DNA, read in part, is TGCGCCAGCAGCTCGGGACTAGCGGGTCGGGGAGAGACC.

As concerns this clone: The read terminates 3 residues before the CDR3 end, so the remaining end is supplied by the germline J gene. The chain recombines TRBV20-1 with TRBJ1-6; a weak D match, TRBD1 (6 bases). This CDR3 contains 15 residues. V was clipped by 2 bases and J by 7 bases, with 15 bases between them. Germline V gives CDR1 DFQATT, CDR2 SNEGSKA (reference sequence). The CDR3 bases that were read are TGCAGTGCTAGACCTACCCGGGACAAGAATTCACCC. Its protein is CSARPTRDKNSP. The full CDR3 sequence reads CSARPTRDKNSPLHF.

With regard to this clone: The sequence runs out 3 residues before the end of the CDR3; the remainder is reconstructed from the germline J gene. V usage is TRBV20-1 and J usage is TRBJ2-3, with D hard to call. CDR1 is DFQATT and CDR2 is SNEGSKA in the germline V gene (reference sequence). The CDR3 sequence is 15 residues long. Trimming cost V 0 bases and J 0 bases, with 10 bases left between them. CDR3 DNA (partial): TGCAGTGCTAGAGATCACTCGGGTAGCACAGATACG. It is translated as CSARDHSGSTDT. The entire CDR3 protein is CSARDHSGSTDTQYF.

Worth noting for this clone: The read gets to within 3 residues of the CDR3 end, and the germline J gene fills in the rest. V gene TRBV30 combines with J gene TRBJ1-2, with 7 bases aligning to TRBD1. J lost 5 bases, V lost 0 bases, and 6 bases had no gene match. Germline V gene sequence: CDR1 GTSNPN, CDR2 SVGIG (reference sequence). The CDR3 has 14 amino acids. This chain's CDR3 is CAWSVDLQGYGYTF. CDR3 DNA, as far as it was read: TGTGCCTGGAGTGTAGACTTACAGGGGTATGGC.

As regards this clone: The CDR3 end falls 3 residues outside the read, so it is completed with the germline J gene. This sequence joins TRBV7-9 and TRBJ2-1, with 14 bases fitting TRBD2. In germline, CDR1 is SEHNR, CDR2 FQNEAQ (reference sequence). The CDR3 totals 15 residues. Unmatched junction bases numbered 2, after V lost 3 bases and J lost 7 bases. The sequenced CDR3 bases are TGTGCCAGCAGCTTCTGGACTAGCGGGAGGAATGAG. Translation: CASSFWTSGRNE. In full, the CDR3 reads CASSFWTSGRNEQFF. Together with reference TRBV7-9 and TRBJ2-1, the CDR3 gives the full variable domain: DTGVSQNPRHKITKRGQNVTFRCDPISEHNRLYWYRQTLGQGPEFLTYFQNEAQLEKSRLLSDRFSAERPKGSFSTLEIQRTEQGDSAMYLCASSFWTSGRNEQFFGPGTRLTVL.

For this clone: One junction end does not reproduce the germline sequence, and a read error may be involved. The read gets to within 3 residues of the CDR3 end, and the germline J gene fills in the rest. Other nucleotide sequences from this sample produce the same CDR3. This sequence joins TRBV30 and TRBJ1-3; D not resolved. This CDR3 is 16 amino acids long. The V gene's germline CDR1 is GTSNPN and CDR2 SVGIG (reference sequence). The CDR3 DNA, read in part, is TGTGCCTGGAGTCTAAAGGGCTTGAGCTCTGGAAACACA. This gives the protein CAWSLKGLSSGNT. The whole CDR3 protein reads CAWSLKGLSSGNTIYF.

With regard to this clone: Coverage ceases 3 residues before the CDR3 finishes, and the germline J gene fills in the end. The chain recombines TRBV30 with TRBJ1-1; TRBD1 might be the D (6 bases). The CDR3 sequence is 17 residues long. Germline values: CDR1 GTSNPN, CDR2 SVGIG (reference sequence). The ends were cut back, 0 bases at V and 0 bases at J, with 17 bases in the middle. The CDR3 spells CAWSVGFSTGLNTEAFF. Partial CDR3 DNA: TGTGCCTGGAGTGTAGGTTTTTCGACAGGACTGAACACTGAA.

As for this clone: The CDR3 end is not reached by the read, which stops 3 residues before it; the germline J gene fills it in. The chain couples TRBV7-6 to TRBJ1-4; 7 nucleotides align to TRBD1. Germline CDR1 is SGHVS and CDR2 is FNYEAQ. The CDR3 extends over 14 amino acids. The part of the CDR3 DNA that was read is TGTGCCAGCAGCTTCGGGACAGTTAATTCACCA. Protein product: CASSFGTVNSP. The whole CDR3 protein is CASSFGTVNSPLFF.

About this clone itself: The read ends 3 residues shy of where the CDR3 ends; the end is completed using the germline J gene. The V and J genes are TRBV20-1 and TRBJ1-2, with D unclear. V lost 2 bases, J lost 3 bases, and 7 bases lay in between. The germline gives CDR1 DFQATT, CDR2 SNEGSKA (reference sequence). The CDR3 is made up of 12 amino acids. This chain's CDR3 is CSARNGYYGYTF. The covered CDR3 bases are TGCAGTGCTAGAAACGGGTACTATGGC.

As regards this clone: The CDR3 goes on 3 residues after the read ends, and that part is filled in from the germline J gene. V and J are TRBV5-1 and TRBJ2-7, with D possibly TRBD1 on 6 matching bases. This CDR3 spans 18 amino acids. V was shortened by 5 bases and J by 2 bases, with 26 bases between the two germline ends. Germline CDR1 reads SGHRS; CDR2 reads YFSETQ. CDR3 sequence: CASSTPGVRSGAAYEQYF. The DNA read from the CDR3 is TGCGCCAGCAGTACCCCCGGAGTTAGGTCAGGGGCGGCCTACGAG. The full variable domain, with the rest looked up from reference TRBV5-1 and TRBJ2-7, is KAGVTQTPRYLIKTRGQQVTLSCSPISGHRSVSWYQQTPGQGLQFLFEYFSETQRNKGNFPGRFSGRQFSNSRSEMNVSTLELGDSALYLCASSTPGVRSGAAYEQYFGPGTRLTVT.

As for this clone: The read comes to an end 3 residues before the CDR3 does, leaving the germline J gene to fill in the end. The V and J genes are TRBV19 and TRBJ1-2, with 10 bases matching TRBD1. Germline lookup yields CDR1 LNHDA and CDR2 SQIVND (reference sequence). The CDR3 spans 14 residues. This CDR3 reads CASSPQTGGYDYTF. The sequenced part of the CDR3 DNA is TGTGCCAGTAGTCCGCAGACAGGGGGCTACGAC.

Notes on this clone: The read stops 3 residues short of the end of the CDR3; the missing end is completed from the germline J gene. V and J are TRBV16 and TRBJ2-5, with D perhaps TRBD1 (6 bases). Trimming stripped 1 base from V and 3 bases from J, with 15 bases between. There are 16 residues in the CDR3. CDR1 and CDR2 from the germline V gene are KGHSY and FQNENV. The sequenced part of the CDR3 DNA is TGTGCCAGCAGCCAATTGACTACAGGGATTAAAGAGACC. It is translated as CASSQLTTGIKET. The full CDR3 protein reads CASSQLTTGIKETQYF.

In the case of this clone: The CDR3 goes on 3 residues after the read ends, and that part is filled in from the germline J gene. The chain joins TRBV16 to TRBJ1-3; D unclear. This CDR3 is built from 16 residues. V was shortened by 0 bases and J by 1 base, with 10 bases between the two germline ends. Germline-derived CDR1 and CDR2 are KGHSY and FQNENV. The CDR3 DNA, read in part, is TGTGCCAGCAGCCAATCAGTCAGCGCGTCTGGAAACACC. Protein sequence: CASSQSVSASGNT. The entire CDR3 sequence reads CASSQSVSASGNTIYF.

Points on this clone: The read ends 3 residues before the CDR3 terminus; that terminus is restored from the germline J gene. This sequence joins TRBV29-1 and TRBJ2-1, with 9 bases matching TRBD2. The CDR3 covers 14 residues. V was pared by 4 bases and J by 7 bases, with 8 bases of the junction left unmatched. Looked up from germline, CDR1 is SQVTM and CDR2 is ANQGSEA. Incomplete CDR3 DNA: TGCAGCGTTGGGGCGGGAGGGCTGGGTAATGAG. This sequence encodes CSVGAGGLGNE. The whole CDR3 sequence is CSVGAGGLGNEQFF.

Remarks on this clone: At one boundary the junction diverges from the germline segment, which might be a read error. Sequencing ends 3 residues short of the CDR3 end; the germline J gene provides the rest. V gene TRBV7-7 combines with J gene TRBJ2-7; 9 bases are shared with TRBD1. Germline lookup yields CDR1 SSHAT and CDR2 FNYEAQ (reference sequence). This CDR3 region has 14 residues. The CDR3 reads CASSPGTGPYEQYF. The CDR3 DNA, read in part, is TGTGCTAGCAGCCCCGGGACAGGGCCCTACGAG.

A word on this clone: The CDR3 extends 3 residues past the end of the read, so its final part is completed from the germline J gene. The chain recombines TRBV7-3 with TRBJ2-4; D unresolved. Per germline, CDR1 SGHTA and CDR2 FQGTGA. The CDR3 extends over 14 amino acids. The CDR3 region is CASSLTTDPGGQYF. Partial CDR3 DNA: TGTGCCAGCAGCTTAACCACCGATCCCGGCGGT.

Comment on this clone: The read comes to an end 3 residues before the CDR3 does, leaving the germline J gene to fill in the end. The chain couples TRBV18 to TRBJ1-5, with TRBD1 as a possible D gene (5 bases). Trimming removed 4 bases from V and 3 bases from J, with 13 bases in between. The CDR3 totals 15 residues. Germline CDR1 is KGHSH and CDR2 is LQKENI. The CDR3 DNA, read in part, is TGTGCCAGCTCACTCGACGGCAGGGACAATCAGCCC. Protein sequence: CASSLDGRDNQP. The complete CDR3 protein is CASSLDGRDNQPQHF.

With respect to this clone: From the germline J gene comes the end of the CDR3, since the read stops 3 residues before it. The V call is TRBV18, the J call TRBJ1-2, with a possible D match to TRBD1 (6 bases). This CDR3 is 15 amino acids long. Trimming took 6 bases from V and 2 from J, leaving 16 bases between them. The V gene's germline CDR1 is KGHSH and CDR2 LQKENI. The CDR3 loop is CASSEMDSPNYGYTF. The CDR3 DNA, read in part, is TGTGCCAGCTCGGAAATGGACAGCCCAAACTATGGC.

Details on this clone: The read halts 3 residues ahead of the CDR3 end, with the missing end drawn from the germline J gene. The rearrangement joins TRBV6-1 to TRBJ2-2; 10 bases are shared with TRBD1. Per the germline V gene, CDR1 is MNHNS and CDR2 is SASEGT. This CDR3 region has 14 residues. Trimming at V came to 4 bases and at J to 4 bases, leaving 0 bases not matched to a gene. CDR3 sequence: CASSGTGGTGELFF. CDR3 DNA (partial): TGTGCCAGCAGTGGGACAGGGGGCACCGGGGAG.

In the case of this clone: With the read ending 3 residues before the CDR3 end, the germline J gene is used to fill in that end. The chain employs TRBV5-1 and TRBJ1-1, with a tentative D call TRBD1 (5 bases). V lost 1 base to trimming and J lost 4 bases, with 11 bases between them. The length of the CDR3 is 14 residues. Per the germline V gene, CDR1 is SGHRS and CDR2 is YFSETQ. The DNA read from the CDR3 is TGCGCCAGCAGCTTGCAACGCGGGGGCACTGAA. It encodes CASSLQRGGTE. The whole CDR3 protein is CASSLQRGGTEAFF.